What follows are 11 T cell receptor beta chains derived from one specimen sequenced in a study of T cells in women clearing cervical HPV infection. Assay: immunoSEQ multiplex PCR; the TCRdb copy retains only in-frame clones and omits some. Its table lists around 33,000 clones. The sample was blood buffy coat. These receptors were collected from a woman aged 18-70 years with a cervical HPV16 infection that either progressed to CIN3+ or cleared (not recorded which).

This clone registers medium-sized by frequency. The CDR3 end lies 3 residues beyond the end of the read and is filled in from the germline J gene. V and J are TRBV19 and TRBJ2-1; the match to TRBD2 covers 12 bases. This CDR3 has 17 residues. The V and J ends lost 6 bases and 0 bases, in that order; junction bases with no gene match: 6. Germline V gene data show CDR1 as LNHDA and CDR2 as SQIVND (reference sequence). The sequenced CDR3 bases are TGTGCCAGTAGAGGGACTAGCGGGCTTCTCTCCTACAATGAG. Translating gives CASRGTSGLLSYNE. The CDR3, in full, reads CASRGTSGLLSYNEQFF. Filled out from reference TRBV19 and TRBJ2-1, the complete variable domain reads DGGITQSPKYLFRKEGQNVTLSCEQNLNHDAMYWYRQDPGQGLRLIYYSQIVNDFQKGDIAEGYSVSREKKESFPLTVTSAQKNPTAFYLCASRGTSGLLSYNEQFFGPGTRLTVL.

With respect to this clone: The read gets to within 3 residues of the CDR3 end, and the germline J gene fills in the rest. V is TRBV11-2 and J is TRBJ1-6, with D unclear. With 2 bases removed from V and 4 bases from J, the gap between germline ends came to 3 bases. This CDR3 is 13 amino acids long. Looked up from germline, CDR1 is SGHAT and CDR2 is FQNNGV. Partial CDR3 DNA: TGTGCCAGCAGCTTACAATATAATTCACCC. Its translation: CASSLQYNSP. The CDR3 reads in full as CASSLQYNSPLHF.

Notes on this clone: The read terminates 3 residues before the CDR3 end, so the remaining end is supplied by the germline J gene. The V and J genes are TRBV28 and TRBJ2-1; the D gene is possibly TRBD2 (7 bases). Trimming shortened V by 5 bases and J by 7 bases, and 21 bases separated the two germline ends. The CDR3 is made up of 16 amino acids. Germline values: CDR1 MDHEN, CDR2 SYDVKM. CDR3 DNA, as far as it was read: TGTGCCAGCAGTGGGGGCAGGCGGGAGAGGAGTAATGAG. The encoded protein is CASSGGRRERSNE. The whole CDR3 sequence reads CASSGGRRERSNEQFF.

Partial CDR3 DNA: TGTGCCAGCTCGGGGGGGGCAGAGACC. Its protein is CASSGGAET. The complete CDR3 protein is CASSGGAETQYF. This chain connects TRBV5-8 to TRBJ2-5; TRBD2 agrees at 8 bases. The CDR3 goes on 3 residues after the read ends, and that part is filled in from the germline J gene. Per the germline V gene, CDR1 is SGHTS and CDR2 is YDEGEE. V lost 7 bases, J lost 4 bases, and 3 bases stayed unmatched. The CDR3 spans 12 residues.

Details on this clone: The read falls 3 residues short of the CDR3 end, and the missing part is taken from the germline J gene. The chain has TRBV18 and TRBJ1-4; tentative D call: TRBD1 (5 bases). The CDR3 runs 16 residues. Trimming stripped 6 bases from V and 7 bases from J, with 21 bases between. Germline CDR1 KGHSH, CDR2 LQKENI. The chain's CDR3 is CASSPPGGPSVEKLFF. The CDR3 DNA, read in part, is TGTGCCAGCTCTCCTCCCGGGGGTCCCAGCGTTGAAAAA.

In the case of this clone: The read ends 3 residues before the CDR3 terminus; that terminus is restored from the germline J gene. V and J are TRBV6-1 and TRBJ2-1, with 8 bases identical to TRBD2. The CDR3 sequence is 15 residues long. Germline V CDR1 and CDR2: MNHNS, SASEGT. After removal of 1 base from V and 9 bases from J, the junction contained 8 bases not matched to a gene. The CDR3 bases that were read are TGTGCCAGCAGTGAAGAGAGCGGGAGCTTTCGTGAG. Translation gives CASSEESGSFRE. The full CDR3 is CASSEESGSFREQFF.

Worth noting for this clone: The read gets to within 3 residues of the CDR3 end, and the germline J gene fills in the rest. The rearrangement links TRBV5-1 to TRBJ2-7; 7 nucleotides match TRBD2. The CDR3 covers 16 residues. CDR1 and CDR2 from the germline V gene are SGHRS and YFSETQ. After removal of 4 bases from V and 0 bases from J, the junction contained 10 bases not matched to a gene. CDR3 DNA, as far as it was read: TGCGCCAGCAGCCTCCTGGCGGGAGTGAGCTCCTACGAG. Translating it yields CASSLLAGVSSYE. The CDR3 reads in full as CASSLLAGVSSYEQYF.

Concerning this clone: Coverage ceases 3 residues before the CDR3 finishes, and the germline J gene fills in the end. The V gene is TRBV19, the J gene TRBJ1-2; TRBD1 is a possible D gene (6 bases). The CDR3 is 14 residues long. Germline CDR1 reads LNHDA; CDR2 reads SQIVND (reference sequence). CDR3: CASMGERGGYDYTF. The CDR3 DNA, read in part, is TGTGCCAGTATGGGCGAAAGGGGGGGCTACGAC.

With regard to this clone: The read ends 3 residues early relative to the CDR3; the germline J gene fills the gap. This chain joins TRBV2 and TRBJ2-3, with 10 bases matching TRBD1. The CDR3 length is 15 residues. CDR1 and CDR2 from the germline V gene are SNHLY and FYNNEI. The trim removed 6 bases at V and 4 bases at J, leaving 7 bases unmatched. CDR3 sequence reads: CASSDLTGGPDTQYF. CDR3 DNA, as far as it was read: TGTGCCAGCAGCGACCTGACAGGGGGCCCAGATACG. The entire variable domain, with the rest obtained from reference TRBV2 and TRBJ2-3, is as follows: EPEVTQTPSHQVTQMGQEVILRCVPISNHLYFYWYRQILGQKVEFLVSFYNNEISEKSEIFDDQFSVERPDGSNFTLKIRSTKLEDSAMYFCASSDLTGGPDTQYFGPGTRLTVL.

A word on this clone: The read is 3 residues too short to cover the CDR3 end, so that end is filled in from the germline J gene. The rearrangement joins TRBV7-2 to TRBJ2-1, with D perhaps being TRBD1 or TRBD2 (6 bases each). V was clipped by 0 bases and J by 6 bases, with 18 bases between them. The CDR3 covers 17 residues. In germline, CDR1 is SGHTA, CDR2 FQGNSA. The CDR3 sequence: CASSLAGAGRISNEQFF. The DNA read from the CDR3 is TGTGCCAGCAGCTTAGCGGGGGCGGGAAGAATAAGCAATGAG.

About this clone: With the read ending 3 residues before the CDR3 end, the germline J gene is used to fill in that end. This chain uses TRBV5-1 with TRBJ2-3; the match to TRBD2 covers 8 bases. V shed 4 bases and J 0 bases; nucleotides not matched to a gene: 4. This CDR3 spans 15 amino acids. Germline-derived CDR1 and CDR2 are SGHRS and YFSETQ. CDR3 residues: CASSTSGGSTDTQYF. CDR3 DNA, as far as it was read: TGCGCCAGCAGCACGTCGGGGGGGAGCACAGATACG.